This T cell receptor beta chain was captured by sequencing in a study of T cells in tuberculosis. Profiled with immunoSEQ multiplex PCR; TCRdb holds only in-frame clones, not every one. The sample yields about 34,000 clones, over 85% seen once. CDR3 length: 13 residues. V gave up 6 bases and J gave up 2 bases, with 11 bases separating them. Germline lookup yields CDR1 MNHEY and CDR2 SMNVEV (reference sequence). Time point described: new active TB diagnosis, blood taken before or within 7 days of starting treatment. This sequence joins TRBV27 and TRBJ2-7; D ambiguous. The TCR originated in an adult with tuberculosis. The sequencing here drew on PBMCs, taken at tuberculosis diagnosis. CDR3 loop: CASSPQVPYEQYF. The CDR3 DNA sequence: TGTGCCAGCAGCCCTCAGGTCCCCTACGAGCAGTACTTC.